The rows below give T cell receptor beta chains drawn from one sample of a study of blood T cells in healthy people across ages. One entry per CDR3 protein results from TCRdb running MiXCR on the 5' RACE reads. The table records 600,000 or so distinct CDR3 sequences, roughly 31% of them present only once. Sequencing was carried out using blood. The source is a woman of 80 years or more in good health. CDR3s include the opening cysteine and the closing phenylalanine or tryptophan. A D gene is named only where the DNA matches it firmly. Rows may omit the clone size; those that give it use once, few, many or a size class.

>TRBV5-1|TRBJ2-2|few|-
TGCGCCAGCAGCCGCAACAGGGCGTTGAACACCGGGGAGCTGTTTTTT
CASSRNRALNTGELFF
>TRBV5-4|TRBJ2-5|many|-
TGTGCCAGCAGCTTGTGTTCGAGGGCGATAAGGGGAAAGGACCAAGAGACCCAGTACTTC
CASSLCSRAIRGKDQETQYF
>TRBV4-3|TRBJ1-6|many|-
TGCGCCAGCAGCCAAGATTGGGATTCACCCCTCCACTTT
CASSQDWDSPLHF
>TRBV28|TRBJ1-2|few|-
TGTGCCAGCAGTGTGGACCGCTTCGCTGGCTACACCTTC
CASSVDRFAGYTF
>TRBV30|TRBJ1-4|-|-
TGTGCCTGGAGTGTTTCAGGACGAACAGAACTGTTTTTT
CAWSVSGRTELFF
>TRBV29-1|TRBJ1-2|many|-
TGCAGCTCGACACCGTCCAACTATGGCTACACCTTC
CSSTPSNYGYTF
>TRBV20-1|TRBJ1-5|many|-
TGCAGTGCTAGAGATCGAGCCAGGGGACTAAGCAATCAGCCCCAGCATTTT
CSARDRARGLSNQPQHF
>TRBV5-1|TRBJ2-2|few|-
TGCGCCAGCAACGTCGGTGCAGGGCGAACCGGGGAGCTGTTTTTT
CASNVGAGRTGELFF
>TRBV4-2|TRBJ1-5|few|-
TGTGCCAGCAGCCACGCCGGACCTCAATCCAGGCAGCCCCAGCATTTT
CASSHAGPQSRQPQHF
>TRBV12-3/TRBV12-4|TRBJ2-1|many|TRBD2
TGTGCCAGCAGTTTACCAGCGGGGCTAGCGGGGGGATACAATGAGCAGTTCTTC
CASSLPAGLAGGYNEQFF
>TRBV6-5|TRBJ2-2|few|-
TGTGCCAGCAGTCCTCTTACAGGGCGGGTCCCCGGGGAGCTGTTTTTT
CASSPLTGRVPGELFF
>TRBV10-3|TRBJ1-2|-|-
TGTGCCATCACCGGGGACGGCCTTGGGGGCTACACCTTC
CAITGDGLGGYTF
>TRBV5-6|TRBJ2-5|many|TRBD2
TGTGCCAGCAGTCCATTACTAGCGGGACAAGAGACCCAGTACTTC
CASSPLLAGQETQYF
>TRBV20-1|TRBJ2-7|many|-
TGCAGTGGTGTGGGGGCAGGGGACGAGCAGTACTTC
CSGVGAGDEQYF
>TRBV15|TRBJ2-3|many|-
TGTGCCACCAGCAGGGATGGAGATACGCAGTATTTT
CATSRDGDTQYF
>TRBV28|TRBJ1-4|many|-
TGTGCCAGCAAGACAGTTGAAGCAACTAATGAAAAACTGTTTTTT
CASKTVEATNEKLFF
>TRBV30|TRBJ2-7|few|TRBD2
TGTGCCTGGAGTGTACTCGGGGGGGGTACCTACGAGCAGTACTTC
CAWSVLGGGTYEQYF
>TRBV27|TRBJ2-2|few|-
TGTGCCAGCAGTTTGGGAGGACTGAACACCGGGGAGCTGTTTTTT
CASSLGGLNTGELFF
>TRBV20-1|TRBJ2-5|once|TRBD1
TGCAGTGCTAGAGGACAGGGGATACAGACCCAGTACTTC
CSARGQGIQTQYF
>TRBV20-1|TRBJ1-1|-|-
TGCAGTGCCTTGTTTGAGGCTGACCCCAGCACTGGAGCTTTCTTT
CSALFEADPSTGAFF
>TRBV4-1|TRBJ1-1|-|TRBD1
TGCGCCAGCAGCCCCAAGGGAGGACAGGGGGGAGCTGAAGCTTTCTTT
CASSPKGGQGGAEAFF
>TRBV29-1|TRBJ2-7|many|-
TGCAGCGTGTTAGGGGCTGCCCGTAACGAGCAGTACTTC
CSVLGAARNEQYF
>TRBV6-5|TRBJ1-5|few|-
TGTGCCAGCAGTCAAACAGGCCACATTGGTCAGCCCCAGCATTTT
CASSQTGHIGQPQHF
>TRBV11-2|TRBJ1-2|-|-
TGTGCCAGCAGCTTAAAAGGGCCTATCGGCTACACCTTC
CASSLKGPIGYTF
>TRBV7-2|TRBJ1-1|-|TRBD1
TGTGCCAGCAGCTTAAGGGGCAGGGGGGCGGTGGGGGACACTGAAGCTTTCTTT
CASSLRGRGAVGDTEAFF
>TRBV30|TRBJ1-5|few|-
TGTGCCTGGAGTGTTCCCAGACGGGATCAGCCCCAGCATTTT
CAWSVPRRDQPQHF